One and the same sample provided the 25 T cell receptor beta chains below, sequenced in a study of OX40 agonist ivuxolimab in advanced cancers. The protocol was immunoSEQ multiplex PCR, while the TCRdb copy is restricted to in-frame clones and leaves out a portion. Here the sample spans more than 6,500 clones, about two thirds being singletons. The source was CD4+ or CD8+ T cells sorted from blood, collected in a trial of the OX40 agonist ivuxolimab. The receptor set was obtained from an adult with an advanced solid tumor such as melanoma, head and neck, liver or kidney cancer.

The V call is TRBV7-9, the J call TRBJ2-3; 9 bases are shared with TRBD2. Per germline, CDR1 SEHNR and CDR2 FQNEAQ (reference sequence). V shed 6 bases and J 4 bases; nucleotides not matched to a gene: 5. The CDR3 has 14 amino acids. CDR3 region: CASRGGRASDTQYF. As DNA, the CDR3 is TGTGCCAGCAGGGGCGGGAGGGCCTCAGATACGCAGTATTTT.

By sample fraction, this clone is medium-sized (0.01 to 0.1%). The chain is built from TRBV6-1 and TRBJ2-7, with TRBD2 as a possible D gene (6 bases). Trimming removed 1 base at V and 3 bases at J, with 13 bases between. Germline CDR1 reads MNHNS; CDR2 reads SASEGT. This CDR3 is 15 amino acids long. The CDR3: CASSEGRAPLYEQYF. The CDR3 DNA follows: TGTGCCAGCAGTGAAGGGAGGGCCCCGCTCTACGAGCAGTACTTC.

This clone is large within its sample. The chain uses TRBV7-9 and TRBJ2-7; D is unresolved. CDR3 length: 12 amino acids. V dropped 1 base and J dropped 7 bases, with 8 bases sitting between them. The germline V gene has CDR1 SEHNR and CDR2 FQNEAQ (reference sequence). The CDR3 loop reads CASSLVLGEQYF. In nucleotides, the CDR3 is TGTGCCAGCAGCTTAGTACTGGGGGAGCAGTACTTC.

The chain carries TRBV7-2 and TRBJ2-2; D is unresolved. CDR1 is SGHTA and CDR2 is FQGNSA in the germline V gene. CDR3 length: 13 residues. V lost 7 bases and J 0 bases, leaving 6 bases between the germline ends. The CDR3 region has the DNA TGTGCCAGCATTCGACCGAACACCGGGGAGCTGTTTTTT. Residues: CASIRPNTGELFF.

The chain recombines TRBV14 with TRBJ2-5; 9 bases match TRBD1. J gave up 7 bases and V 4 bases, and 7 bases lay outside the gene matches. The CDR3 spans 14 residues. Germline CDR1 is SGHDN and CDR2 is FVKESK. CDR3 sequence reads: CASSLLDRGGTQYF. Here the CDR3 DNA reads TGTGCCAGCAGCCTTCTGGACAGGGGCGGGACCCAGTACTTC.

CDR3 nucleotides: TGTGCCAGCAGCTTATCTTTCAATGAGCAGTTCTTC. Its protein product is CASSLSFNEQFF. V is TRBV7-2 and J is TRBJ2-1; D not certain. The germline gives CDR1 SGHTA, CDR2 FQGNSA. The CDR3 has 12 residues. Between the trimmed V and J ends, which lost 2 bases and 6 bases, there was a span of 5 bases.

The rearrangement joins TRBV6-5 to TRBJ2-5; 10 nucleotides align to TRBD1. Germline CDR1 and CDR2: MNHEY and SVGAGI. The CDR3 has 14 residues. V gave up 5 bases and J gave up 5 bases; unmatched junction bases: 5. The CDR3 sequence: CASSRQGAKETQYF. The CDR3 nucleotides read TGTGCCAGCAGTCGACAGGGGGCGAAGGAGACCCAGTACTTC.

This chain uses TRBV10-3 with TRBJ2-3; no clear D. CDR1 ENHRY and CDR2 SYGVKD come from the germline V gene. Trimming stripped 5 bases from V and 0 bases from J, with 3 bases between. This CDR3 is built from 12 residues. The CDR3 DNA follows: TGTGCCATCAGTCCTAGCACAGATACGCAGTATTTT. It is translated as CAISPSTDTQYF.

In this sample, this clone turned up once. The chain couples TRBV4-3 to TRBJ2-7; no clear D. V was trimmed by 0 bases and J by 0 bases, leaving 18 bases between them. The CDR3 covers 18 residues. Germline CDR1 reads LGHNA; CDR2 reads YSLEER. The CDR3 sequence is CASSQDPKLPASSYEQYF. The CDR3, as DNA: TGCGCCAGCAGCCAAGATCCTAAACTCCCCGCGAGCTCCTACGAGCAGTACTTC.

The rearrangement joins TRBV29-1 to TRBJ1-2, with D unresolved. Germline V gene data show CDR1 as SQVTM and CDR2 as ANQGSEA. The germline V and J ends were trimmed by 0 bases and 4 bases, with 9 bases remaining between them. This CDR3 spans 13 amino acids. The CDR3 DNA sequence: TGCAGCGTTGAAGATCAGGCTAGCTATGGCTACACCTTC. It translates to CSVEDQASYGYTF.

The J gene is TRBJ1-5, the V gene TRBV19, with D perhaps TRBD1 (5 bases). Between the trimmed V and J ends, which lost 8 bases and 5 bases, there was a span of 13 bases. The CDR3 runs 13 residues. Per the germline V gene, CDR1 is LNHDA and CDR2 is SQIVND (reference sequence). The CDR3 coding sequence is TGTGCCAGTTCGACAGAGGACCATCAGCCCCAGCATTTT. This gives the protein CASSTEDHQPQHF.

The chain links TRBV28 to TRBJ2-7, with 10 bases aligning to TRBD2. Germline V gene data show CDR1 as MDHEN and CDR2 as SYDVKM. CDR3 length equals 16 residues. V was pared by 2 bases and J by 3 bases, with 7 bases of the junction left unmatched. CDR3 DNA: TGTGCCAGCAGTTTACCCCTCTTAGCGGGGGGCTACGAGCAGTACTTC. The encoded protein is CASSLPLLAGGYEQYF.

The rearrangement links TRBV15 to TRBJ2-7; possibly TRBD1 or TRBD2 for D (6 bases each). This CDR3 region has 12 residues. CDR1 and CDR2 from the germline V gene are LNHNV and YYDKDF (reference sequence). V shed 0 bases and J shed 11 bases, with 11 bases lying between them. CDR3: CATSRDLGGKYF. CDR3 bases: TGTGCCACCAGCAGAGATCTAGGGGGGAAGTACTTC.

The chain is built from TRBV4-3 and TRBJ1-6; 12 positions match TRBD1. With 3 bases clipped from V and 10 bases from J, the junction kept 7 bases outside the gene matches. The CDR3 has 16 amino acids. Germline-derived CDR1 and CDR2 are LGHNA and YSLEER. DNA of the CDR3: TGCGCCAGCAGCCAGGGGGACAGGGGGCTTGGATCACCCCTCCACTTT. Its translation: CASSQGDRGLGSPLHF.

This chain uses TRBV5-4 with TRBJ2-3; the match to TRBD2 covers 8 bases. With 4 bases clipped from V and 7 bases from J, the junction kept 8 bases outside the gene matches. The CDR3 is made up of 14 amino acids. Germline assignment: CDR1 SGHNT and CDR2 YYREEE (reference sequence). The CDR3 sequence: CASSDTGRGNTQYF. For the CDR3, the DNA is TGTGCCAGCAGCGACACCGGGAGGGGGAATACGCAGTATTTT.

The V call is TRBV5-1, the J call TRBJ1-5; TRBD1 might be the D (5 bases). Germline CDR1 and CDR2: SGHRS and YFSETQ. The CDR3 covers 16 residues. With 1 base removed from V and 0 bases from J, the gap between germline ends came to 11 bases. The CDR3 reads CASSLTGLNSNQPQHF. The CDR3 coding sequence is TGCGCCAGCAGCTTGACGGGACTCAATAGCAATCAGCCCCAGCATTTT. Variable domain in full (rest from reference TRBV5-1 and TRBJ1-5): KAGVTQTPRYLIKTRGQQVTLSCSPISGHRSVSWYQQTPGQGLQFLFEYFSETQRNKGNFPGRFSGRQFSNSRSEMNVSTLELGDSALYLCASSLTGLNSNQPQHFGDGTRLSIL.

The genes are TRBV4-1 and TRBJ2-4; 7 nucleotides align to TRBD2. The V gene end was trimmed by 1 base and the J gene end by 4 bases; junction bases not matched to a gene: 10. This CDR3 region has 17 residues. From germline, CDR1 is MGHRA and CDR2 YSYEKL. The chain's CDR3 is CASSQAITLGGKNIQYF. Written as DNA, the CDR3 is TGCGCCAGCAGCCAAGCGATCACCCTGGGGGGGAAAAACATTCAGTACTTC.

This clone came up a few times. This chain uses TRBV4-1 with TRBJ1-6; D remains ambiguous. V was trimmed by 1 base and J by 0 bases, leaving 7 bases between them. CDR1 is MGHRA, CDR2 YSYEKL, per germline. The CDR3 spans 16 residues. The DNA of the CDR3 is TGCGCCAGCAGCCAAGTGGCGAGCTCCTATAATTCACCCCTCCACTTT. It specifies CASSQVASSYNSPLHF.

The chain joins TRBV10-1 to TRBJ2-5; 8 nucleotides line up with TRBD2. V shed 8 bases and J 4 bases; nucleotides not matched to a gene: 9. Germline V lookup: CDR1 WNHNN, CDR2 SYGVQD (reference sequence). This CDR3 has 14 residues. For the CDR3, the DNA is TGCGCCAGCGATACCGGGGGGGGGCGAGAGACCCAGTACTTC. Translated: CASDTGGGRETQYF.

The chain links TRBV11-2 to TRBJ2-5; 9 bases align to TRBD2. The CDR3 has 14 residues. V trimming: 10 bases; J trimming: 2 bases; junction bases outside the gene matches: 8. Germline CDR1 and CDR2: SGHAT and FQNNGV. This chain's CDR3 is CATGRLAEQETQYF. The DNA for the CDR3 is TGTGCCACGGGGCGACTAGCGGAGCAAGAGACCCAGTACTTC.

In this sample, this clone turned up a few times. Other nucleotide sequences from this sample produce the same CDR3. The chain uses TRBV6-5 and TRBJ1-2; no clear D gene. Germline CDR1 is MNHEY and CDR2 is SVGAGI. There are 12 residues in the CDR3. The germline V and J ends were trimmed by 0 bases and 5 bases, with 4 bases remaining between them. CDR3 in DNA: TGTGCCAGCAGTTACTCCGGTTATGGCTACACCTTC. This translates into CASSYSGYGYTF.

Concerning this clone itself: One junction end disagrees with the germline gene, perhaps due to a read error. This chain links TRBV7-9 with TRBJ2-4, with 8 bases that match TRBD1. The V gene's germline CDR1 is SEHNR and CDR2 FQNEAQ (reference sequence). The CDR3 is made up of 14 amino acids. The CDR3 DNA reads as TGTGCCAGCAGCTTCCCCGGGACAGGAAACATTCAGTCCTTC. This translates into CASSFPGTGNIQSF.

The CDR3 loop is CASGGQGAVYGYTF. DNA of the CDR3: TGTGCCAGCGGGGGACAGGGGGCAGTCTATGGCTACACCTTC. The chain has TRBV28 and TRBJ1-2; 12 bases are a match to TRBD1. The CDR3 consists of 14 residues. The V and J ends lost 8 bases and 4 bases, in that order; junction bases with no gene match: 5. Germline loops: CDR1 MDHEN, CDR2 SYDVKM.

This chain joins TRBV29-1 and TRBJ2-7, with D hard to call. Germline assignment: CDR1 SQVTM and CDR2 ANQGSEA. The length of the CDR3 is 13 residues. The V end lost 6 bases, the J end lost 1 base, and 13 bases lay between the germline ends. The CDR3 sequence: CSVDRYTSYEQYF. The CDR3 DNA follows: TGCAGCGTGGATAGGTACACATCCTACGAGCAGTACTTC.

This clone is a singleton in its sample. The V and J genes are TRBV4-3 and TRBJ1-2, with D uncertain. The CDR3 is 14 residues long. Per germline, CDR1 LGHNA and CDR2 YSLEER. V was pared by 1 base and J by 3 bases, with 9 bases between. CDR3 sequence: CASSQGVSDYGYTF. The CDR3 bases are TGCGCCAGCAGCCAAGGCGTTTCAGACTATGGCTACACCTTC.